This T cell receptor beta chain is from a study of T cell repertoires in cytomegalovirus infection. The study, taken as a whole, reports: Individuals carrying CMV plus the relevant HLA were identified by cumulative frequency of public TCR beta families.

Of note for this clonotype: The target antigen is unknown.

Trimming left V 3 bases short and J 1 base short, with 14 bases between. The CDR3 sequence is 16 residues long. The V gene's germline CDR1 is SGHTS and CDR2 YDEGEE. TCRdb itself ran the reads through MiXCR, one entry per CDR3 protein. Altogether 35,000 to 55,000 distinct CDR3 sequences are present, more than 20% being singletons, with the ten largest covering approximately 18%. The source material was PBMCs, sequenced either directly or after in vitro stimulation (not recorded which). The TCR comes from a human donor in good health (CMV status not recorded). Some clones in this sample may be carry-over from other donors' samples. This sequence joins TRBV5-8 and TRBJ1-5, with D possibly TRBD1 on 6 matching bases. This CDR3 is CASSSDRSGSNQPQHF. CDR3 bases: TGTGCCAGCAGCTCAGACAGGTCTGGAAGCAATCAGCCCCAGCATTTT. The complete variable domain, with remaining parts taken from reference TRBV5-8 and TRBJ1-5, reads EAGVTQSPTHLIKTRGQQATLRCSPISGHTSVYWYQQALGLGLQFLLWYDEGEERNRGNFPPRFSGRQFPNYSSELNVNALELEDSALYLCASSSDRSGSNQPQHFGDGTRLSIL.